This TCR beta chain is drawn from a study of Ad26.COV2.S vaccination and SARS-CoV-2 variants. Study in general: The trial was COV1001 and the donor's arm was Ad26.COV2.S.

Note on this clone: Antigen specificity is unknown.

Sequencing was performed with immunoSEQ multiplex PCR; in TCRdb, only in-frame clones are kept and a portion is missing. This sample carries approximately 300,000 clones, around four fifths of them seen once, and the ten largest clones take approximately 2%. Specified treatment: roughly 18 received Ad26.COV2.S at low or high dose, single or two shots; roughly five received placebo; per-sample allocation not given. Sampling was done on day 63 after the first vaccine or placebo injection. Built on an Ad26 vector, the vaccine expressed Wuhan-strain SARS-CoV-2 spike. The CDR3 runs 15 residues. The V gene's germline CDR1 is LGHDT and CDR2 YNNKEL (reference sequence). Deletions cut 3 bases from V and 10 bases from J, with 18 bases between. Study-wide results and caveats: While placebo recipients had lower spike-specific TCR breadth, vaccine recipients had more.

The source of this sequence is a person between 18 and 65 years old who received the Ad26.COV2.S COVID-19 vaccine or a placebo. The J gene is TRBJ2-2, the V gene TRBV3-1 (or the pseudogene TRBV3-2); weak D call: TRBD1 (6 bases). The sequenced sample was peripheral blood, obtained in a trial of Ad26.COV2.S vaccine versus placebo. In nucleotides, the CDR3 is TGTGCCAGCAGCCAGGGGGACACTGGCACCTCGGAGCTGTTTTTT. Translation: CASSQGDTGTSELFF.